This T cell receptor (beta chain) originates from a study of T cells in Graves' hyperthyroidism and ophthalmopathy. The CDR3 contains 15 residues. The germline V and J ends were trimmed by 0 bases and 5 bases, with 14 bases remaining between them. Germline-derived CDR1 and CDR2 are SGHRS and YFSETQ. Amplified TCR beta CDR3 regions derived from RNA transcripts. With the HTBI primer set, the TCR CDR3 went through a first round of RT-PCR. From the multiplex PCR reads, TCRdb called clonotypes with MiXCR, one entry per CDR3 protein. The table includes about half a million distinct CDR3 sequences, about 15% detected once. This clonotype was counted between two and nine times. Antigen specificity is unknown. Study-wide points: Most clonotypes expanded in thyroid above 0.001 were likewise present in blood.

The sample taken for sequencing was blood. This chain uses TRBV5-1 with TRBJ1-2; D is unclear. This TCR came from a woman between 25 and 40 years old with Graves' ophthalmopathy. The CDR3 spells CASSLVGREEYGYTF. For the CDR3, the DNA is TGCGCCAGCAGCTTGGTTGGGAGAGAGGAGTATGGCTACACCTTC.